The 22 T cell receptor beta chains below all came from one sample that was sequenced in a study of cytomegalovirus exposure and HLA in healthy donors (dated by TCRdb to 2015 to 2018). The method was the immunoSEQ multiplex PCR assay. A mixture of 60 forward primers for TCR Vbeta segments and 13 reverse primers for TCR Jbeta segments was used in the multiplex PCR. TCRdb holds this immuneACCESS table with in-frame rearrangements only. Some clones are missing; in checked studies, unresolved V genes explain under half, and the rest has no known cause. The sample's own table lists about 150,000 clones. The ten largest clonotypes hold 2% to 2.5% of the sample. The sequenced sample was PBMCs. All receptors derive from a man younger than 40 in good health and CMV-seronegative.

The V gene is TRBV7-9, the J gene TRBJ2-7; D remains ambiguous. Germline CDR1 reads SEHNR; CDR2 reads FQNEAQ (reference sequence). The CDR3 totals 12 residues. V dropped 3 bases and J dropped 5 bases, with 8 bases sitting between them. In DNA, the CDR3 is TGTGCCAGCAGCTTGAGGTCCCACGAGCAGTACTTC. Its translation is CASSLRSHEQYF.

The chain recombines TRBV7-6 with TRBJ2-1; 7 bases fit TRBD2. With V trimmed by 2 bases and J by 3 bases, 7 bases remained unmatched. Germline values: CDR1 SGHVS, CDR2 FNYEAQ. The CDR3 is 16 amino acids. The CDR3 DNA is TGTGCCAGCAGCTTATCCGACGGGAGGTACTACAATGAGCAGTTCTTC. Translating it yields CASSLSDGRYYNEQFF.

J is TRBJ2-3 and V is TRBV15, with a possible D match to TRBD1 (6 bases). This CDR3 spans 15 amino acids. The V end was cut by 0 bases, the J end by 4 bases, with 11 bases between. Germline V gene lookup returns CDR1 LNHNV and CDR2 YYDKDF (reference sequence). CDR3 nucleotides: TGTGCCACCAGCAGAGATTACAGGGCCCCAGATACGCAGTATTTT. It translates to CATSRDYRAPDTQYF.

CDR3 region: CSVAQGRGETQYF. The CDR3 region has the DNA TGCAGCGTTGCACAGGGGAGAGGAGAGACCCAGTACTTC. This rearrangement joins TRBV29-1 to TRBJ2-5, with TRBD1 matching 7 bases. V gave up 4 bases and J gave up 4 bases; unmatched junction bases: 6. Germline V CDR1 and CDR2: SQVTM, ANQGSEA. The CDR3 is 13 amino acids.

V gene TRBV20-1 combines with J gene TRBJ2-1; D possibly corresponds to TRBD2 (6 bases). Germline V gene sequence: CDR1 DFQATT, CDR2 SNEGSKA (reference sequence). V dropped 5 bases and J dropped 8 bases, with 7 bases sitting between them. The CDR3 runs to 10 residues. The CDR3 DNA reads TGCAGTGCTTGGGACTATGAGCAGTTCTTC. It codes for CSAWDYEQFF.

The V and J genes are TRBV6-1 and TRBJ1-1, with D unclear. From germline, CDR1 is MNHNS and CDR2 SASEGT. V was clipped by 2 bases and J by 5 bases, with 12 bases between them. This CDR3 has 14 residues. In nucleotides, the CDR3 is TGTGCCAGCAGTGAAATGCGGAGCGAGACTGAAGCTTTCTTT. The encoded protein is CASSEMRSETEAFF.

The V call is TRBV28, the J call TRBJ1-5, with a weak D call TRBD1 (5 bases). CDR1 is MDHEN and CDR2 is SYDVKM in the germline V gene. The CDR3 runs to 15 residues. V was clipped by 5 bases and J by 3 bases, with 14 bases between them. The CDR3 nucleotides read TGTGCCAGCAGTCCCGGCCAGGGCCCCAATCAGCCCCAGCATTTT. Translated, it gives CASSPGQGPNQPQHF. Combining the CDR3 with reference TRBV28 and TRBJ1-5 gives the whole variable domain DVKVTQSSRYLVKRTGEKVFLECVQDMDHENMFWYRQDPGLGLRLIYFSYDVKMKEKGDIPEGYSVSREKKERFSLILESASTNQTSMYLCASSPGQGPNQPQHFGDGTRLSIL.

J is TRBJ2-7 and V is TRBV27; TRBD1 is a possible D gene (6 bases). This CDR3 spans 13 amino acids. Germline CDR1 MNHEY, CDR2 SMNVEV (reference sequence). Trimming removed 4 bases at V and 3 bases at J, with 10 bases between. This CDR3 is CASSYQGSYEQYF. CDR3 in DNA: TGTGCCAGCAGTTATCAGGGGAGCTACGAGCAGTACTTC.

The chain couples TRBV11-2 to TRBJ2-7, with D perhaps TRBD1 (5 bases). The CDR3 is 13 amino acids. V was trimmed by 3 bases and J by 4 bases, leaving 10 bases between them. Germline V gene sequence: CDR1 SGHAT, CDR2 FQNNGV. The CDR3 loop reads CASSFPRGYEQYF. The DNA for the CDR3 is TGTGCCAGCAGCTTCCCTAGGGGATACGAGCAGTACTTC.

This chain links TRBV7-9 with TRBJ1-1; D ambiguous. This CDR3 has 14 amino acids. V lost 1 base and J 4 bases, leaving 10 bases between the germline ends. Germline loops: CDR1 SEHNR, CDR2 FQNEAQ (reference sequence). CDR3 region: CASSLGAASTEAFF. As DNA, the CDR3 is TGTGCCAGCAGCTTAGGGGCCGCAAGCACTGAAGCTTTCTTT. Drawing the rest from reference TRBV7-9 and TRBJ1-1, the complete variable domain is DTGVSQNPRHKITKRGQNVTFRCDPISEHNRLYWYRQTLGQGPEFLTYFQNEAQLEKSRLLSDRFSAERPKGSFSTLEIQRTEQGDSAMYLCASSLGAASTEAFFGQGTRLTVV.

The chain couples TRBV30 to TRBJ2-7; D gene uncertain. V gave up 5 bases and J gave up 2 bases, with 10 bases separating them. Germline V gene lookup returns CDR1 GTSNPN and CDR2 SVGIG (reference sequence). CDR3 size: 12 residues. For the CDR3, the DNA is TGTGCCTGGTCCGAACCTACCTACGAGCAGTACTTC. It translates to CAWSEPTYEQYF. The variable domain in full, completed from reference TRBV30 and TRBJ2-7, reads SQTIHQWPATLVQPVGSPLSLECTVEGTSNPNLYWYRQAAGRGLQLLFYSVGIGQISSEVPQNLSASRPQDRQFILSSKKLLLSDSGFYLCAWSEPTYEQYFGPGTRLTVT.

This rearrangement joins TRBV19 to TRBJ2-1, with D possibly TRBD2 on 5 matching bases. The CDR3 has 15 amino acids. Germline V CDR1 and CDR2: LNHDA, SQIVND (reference sequence). V lost 4 bases and J 0 bases, leaving 10 bases between the germline ends. In nucleotides, the CDR3 is TGTGCCAGTAGTACGGACTCGAGCTCCTACAATGAGCAGTTCTTC. Translated, it gives CASSTDSSSYNEQFF.

V is TRBV7-3 and J is TRBJ2-1, with TRBD2 matching 7 bases. The V gene end was trimmed by 2 bases and the J gene end by 3 bases; junction bases not matched to a gene: 7. Per germline, CDR1 SGHTA and CDR2 FQGTGA. This CDR3 is 16 amino acids long. The CDR3 coding sequence is TGTGCCAGCAGCTTACTAGGGAGGGCGAACTACAATGAGCAGTTCTTC. It translates to CASSLLGRANYNEQFF.

V is TRBV7-9 and J is TRBJ2-1; TRBD2 aligns across 12 bases. The CDR3 is 15 amino acids. Trimming took 4 bases from V and 9 from J; bases not matched to a gene: 7. Germline V lookup: CDR1 SEHNR, CDR2 FQNEAQ (reference sequence). The CDR3 DNA is TGTGCCAGCAGCTCCACTAGCGGGAGGAATTTTGAGCAGTTCTTC. This sequence encodes CASSSTSGRNFEQFF.

The chain combines TRBV27 with TRBJ2-7, with 10 bases fitting TRBD1. Germline V CDR1 and CDR2: MNHEY, SMNVEV (reference sequence). This CDR3 is 14 amino acids long. V was clipped by 5 bases and J by 6 bases; unmatched bases: 7. The CDR3 protein is CASSHRQGAFEQYF. Here the CDR3 DNA reads TGTGCCAGCAGTCACAGACAGGGGGCTTTCGAGCAGTACTTC.

The rearrangement uses TRBV4-1 and TRBJ2-7; 7 bases align to TRBD2. The V and J ends lost 0 bases and 7 bases, in that order; junction bases with no gene match: 12. This CDR3 comprises 16 residues. Germline CDR1 reads MGHRA; CDR2 reads YSYEKL. The CDR3 loop reads CASSQDWREPAVEQYF. The CDR3 nucleotides read TGCGCCAGCAGCCAAGATTGGCGGGAGCCGGCGGTGGAGCAGTACTTC.

This rearrangement joins TRBV2 to TRBJ1-1; TRBD1 agrees at 8 bases. Germline V gene lookup returns CDR1 SNHLY and CDR2 FYNNEI. V lost 6 bases to trimming and J lost 5 bases; unmatched junction nucleotides: 8. The CDR3 loop spans 14 amino acids. The CDR3 DNA is TGTGCCAGCAGCGGGCAGGGGGCGATTACTGAAGCTTTCTTT. As protein: CASSGQGAITEAFF. The full variable domain, in which reference TRBV2 and TRBJ1-1 provide the parts outside the CDR3, is EPEVTQTPSHQVTQMGQEVILRCVPISNHLYFYWYRQILGQKVEFLVSFYNNEISEKSEIFDDQFSVERPDGSNFTLKIRSTKLEDSAMYFCASSGQGAITEAFFGQGTRLTVV.

The chain joins TRBV29-1 to TRBJ2-7, with unresolved D. Trimming removed 3 bases at V and 1 base at J, with 7 bases between. CDR1 is SQVTM and CDR2 is ANQGSEA in the germline V gene. There are 12 residues in the CDR3. The CDR3 is CSVEVRSYEQYF. DNA for the CDR3: TGCAGCGTTGAGGTACGGTCCTACGAGCAGTACTTC.

The rearrangement uses TRBV19 and TRBJ2-7; 7 positions agree with TRBD1. CDR3 length equals 14 residues. J lost 0 bases, V lost 4 bases, and 3 bases had no gene match. Germline loops: CDR1 LNHDA, CDR2 SQIVND (reference sequence). The CDR3 loop is CASSTDRASYEQYF. As DNA, the CDR3 is TGTGCCAGTAGTACCGACAGGGCCTCCTACGAGCAGTACTTC.

V gene TRBV11-2 combines with J gene TRBJ1-4; 8 bases agree with TRBD1. V lost 5 bases and J lost 8; bases outside the gene matches: 7. Germline CDR1 is SGHAT and CDR2 is FQNNGV. The CDR3 has 14 residues. Here the CDR3 reads CASSRDRGGEKLFF. CDR3 in DNA: TGTGCCAGCAGCCGTGACAGGGGTGGAGAAAAACTGTTTTTT.

The J gene is TRBJ2-1, the V gene TRBV27; TRBD2 aligns across 8 bases. There are 16 residues in the CDR3. With 2 bases clipped from V and 3 bases from J, the junction kept 6 bases outside the gene matches. Germline V gene data show CDR1 as MNHEY and CDR2 as SMNVEV (reference sequence). CDR3 in amino acids: CASSLRSGSYYNEQFF. The CDR3 region has the DNA TGTGCCAGCAGTTTAAGGAGCGGGAGCTACTACAATGAGCAGTTCTTC.

This chain uses TRBV12-5 with TRBJ1-3, with D hard to call. The length of the CDR3 is 13 residues. In germline, CDR1 is LGHNT, CDR2 FRNRAP. V dropped 2 bases and J dropped 2 bases, with 4 bases sitting between them. The CDR3 region has the DNA TGTGCTAGTGGTTTGACAGCTGGAAACACCATATATTTT. Translating it yields CASGLTAGNTIYF. The full variable domain, completed using reference TRBV12-5 and TRBJ1-3, is DARVTQTPRHKVTEMGQEVTMRCQPILGHNTVFWYRQTMMQGLELLAYFRNRAPLDDSGMPKDRFSAEMPDATLATLKIQPSEPRDSAVYFCASGLTAGNTIYFGEGSWLTVV.